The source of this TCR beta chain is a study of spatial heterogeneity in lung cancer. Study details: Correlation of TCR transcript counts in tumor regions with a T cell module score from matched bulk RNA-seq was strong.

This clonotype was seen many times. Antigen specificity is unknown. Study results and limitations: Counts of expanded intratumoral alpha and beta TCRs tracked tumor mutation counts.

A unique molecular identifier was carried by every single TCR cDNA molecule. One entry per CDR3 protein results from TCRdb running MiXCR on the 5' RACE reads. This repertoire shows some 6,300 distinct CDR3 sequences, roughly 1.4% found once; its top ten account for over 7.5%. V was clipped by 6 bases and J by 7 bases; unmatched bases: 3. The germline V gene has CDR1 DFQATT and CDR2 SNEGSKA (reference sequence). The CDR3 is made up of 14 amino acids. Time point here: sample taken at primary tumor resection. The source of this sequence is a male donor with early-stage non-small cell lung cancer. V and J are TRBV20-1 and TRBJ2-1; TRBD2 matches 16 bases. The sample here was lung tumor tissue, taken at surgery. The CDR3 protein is CSASGLAGGNEQFF. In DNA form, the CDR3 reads TGCAGTGCCTCGGGACTAGCGGGGGGGAATGAGCAGTTCTTC.